These 9 T cell receptor beta chains were all obtained from the same sample, sequenced in a study of shared clonotypes between healthy human individuals. Profiled with immunoSEQ multiplex PCR; TCRdb holds only in-frame clones, not every one. This sample has some 650,000 clones, with 95% to 98% found just once. Sequencing used naive CD4+ T cells sorted from blood. Subset specified: CD45RA+ positively selected. Every receptor here comes from a woman aged 25 to 39 in good health.

The V gene is TRBV9, the J gene TRBJ2-3; TRBD1 aligns across 8 bases. With V trimmed by 4 bases and J by 0 bases, 10 bases remained unmatched. CDR1 is SGDLS and CDR2 is YYNGEE in the germline V gene. The CDR3 spans 17 residues. The CDR3 nucleotides are TGTGCCAGCAGCCCTTGGACAGGGAGACTCAGCACAGATACGCAGTATTTT. This gives the protein CASSPWTGRLSTDTQYF.

V is TRBV28 and J is TRBJ2-3; D not certain. The CDR3 length is 13 residues. V gave up 5 bases and J gave up 2 bases, with 8 bases separating them. Germline CDR1 reads MDHEN; CDR2 reads SYDVKM. The CDR3, as DNA: TGTGCCAGCAGTCTCGCACACACAGATACGCAGTATTTT. This gives the protein CASSLAHTDTQYF. Supplemented by reference TRBV28 and TRBJ2-3, the full variable domain reads DVKVTQSSRYLVKRTGEKVFLECVQDMDHENMFWYRQDPGLGLRLIYFSYDVKMKEKGDIPEGYSVSREKKERFSLILESASTNQTSMYLCASSLAHTDTQYFGPGTRLTVL.

The rearrangement joins TRBV2 to TRBJ2-1, with 7 bases fitting TRBD2. CDR3 length: 18 amino acids. Germline loops: CDR1 SNHLY, CDR2 FYNNEI. The V segment lost 4 bases and the J segment 4 bases; nucleotides outside the gene matches: 16. In DNA form, the CDR3 reads TGTGCCAGCAGTGGGGGCTTGGGTGGAGCGGGATTATACAATGAGCAGTTCTTC. It specifies CASSGGLGGAGLYNEQFF. The full variable domain, rest sourced from reference TRBV2 and TRBJ2-1, is EPEVTQTPSHQVTQMGQEVILRCVPISNHLYFYWYRQILGQKVEFLVSFYNNEISEKSEIFDDQFSVERPDGSNFTLKIRSTKLEDSAMYFCASSGGLGGAGLYNEQFFGPGTRLTVL.

The chain employs TRBV11-2 and TRBJ1-1, with 7 nucleotides matching TRBD1. CDR3 size: 14 residues. With 1 base clipped from V and 5 bases from J, the junction kept 4 bases outside the gene matches. Germline CDR1 SGHAT, CDR2 FQNNGV. The CDR3 sequence is CASSLGQGATEAFF. In DNA, the CDR3 is TGTGCCAGCAGCTTAGGACAGGGCGCGACTGAAGCTTTCTTT.

CDR3 coding DNA: TGCAGCGTTTTTGGGGGAGAGGAGAGCTACACCTTC. It is translated as CSVFGGEESYTF. The chain uses TRBV29-1 and TRBJ1-2; D perhaps matches TRBD1 (5 bases). This CDR3 has 12 amino acids. Trimming took 5 bases from V and 9 from J, leaving 16 bases between them. In germline, CDR1 is SQVTM, CDR2 ANQGSEA.

This sequence joins TRBV13 and TRBJ2-2, with no clear D. Trimming pared 5 bases from V and 0 bases from J, leaving 10 bases between. The germline CDR1 and CDR2 sequences are PRHDT and FYEKMQ (reference sequence). CDR3 length: 15 residues. CDR3 DNA: TGTGCCAGCAGCCCTCGACCCGCGAACACCGGGGAGCTGTTTTTT. Translated, it gives CASSPRPANTGELFF.

J is TRBJ1-3 and V is TRBV28; D is perhaps TRBD1 (6 bases). Germline CDR1 is MDHEN and CDR2 is SYDVKM. This CDR3 region has 14 residues. Trimming stripped 8 bases from V and 4 bases from J, with 15 bases between. DNA for the CDR3: TGTGCCAGCGGAAACAGGGCTTCCGGAAACACCATATATTTT. Protein product: CASGNRASGNTIYF.

This chain uses TRBV28 with TRBJ2-1; 9 bases match TRBD2. From germline, CDR1 is MDHEN and CDR2 SYDVKM. The CDR3 is 14 residues long. V was clipped by 6 bases and J by 3 bases; unmatched bases: 3. CDR3 in amino acids: CASRTSGDYNEQFF. CDR3 in DNA: TGTGCCAGCAGGACTAGCGGAGACTACAATGAGCAGTTCTTC.

The V call is TRBV7-8, the J call TRBJ1-1; the D is unclear. Trimming removed 1 base from V and 6 bases from J, with 9 bases in between. In germline, CDR1 is SGHVS, CDR2 FQNEAQ. The CDR3 length is 13 residues. CDR3 loop: CASSLGRASEAFF. The CDR3, as DNA: TGTGCCAGCAGCTTAGGGAGGGCCTCTGAAGCTTTCTTT. Looking up the rest from reference TRBV7-8 and TRBJ1-1 gives the full variable domain: GAGVSQSPRYKVAKRGQDVALRCDPISGHVSLFWYQQALGQGPEFLTYFQNEAQLDKSGLPSDRFFAERPEGSVSTLKIQRTQQEDSAVYLCASSLGRASEAFFGQGTRLTVV.